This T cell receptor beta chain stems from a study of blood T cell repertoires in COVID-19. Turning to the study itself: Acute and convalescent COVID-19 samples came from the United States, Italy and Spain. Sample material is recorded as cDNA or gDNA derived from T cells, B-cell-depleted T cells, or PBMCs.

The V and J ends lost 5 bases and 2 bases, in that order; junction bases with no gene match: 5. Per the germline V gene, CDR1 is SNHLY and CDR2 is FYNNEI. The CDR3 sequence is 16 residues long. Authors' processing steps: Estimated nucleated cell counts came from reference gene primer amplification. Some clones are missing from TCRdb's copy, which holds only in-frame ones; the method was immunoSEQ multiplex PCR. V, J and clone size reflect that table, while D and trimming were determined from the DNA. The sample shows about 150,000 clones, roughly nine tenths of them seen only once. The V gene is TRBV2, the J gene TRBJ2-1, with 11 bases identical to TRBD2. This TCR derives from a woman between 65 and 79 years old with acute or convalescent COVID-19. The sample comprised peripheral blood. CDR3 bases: TGTGCCAGCAGTAGAGAGGGACTAGCGGCCTACAATGAGCAGTTCTTC. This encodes CASSREGLAAYNEQFF. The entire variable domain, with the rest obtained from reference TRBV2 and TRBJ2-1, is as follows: EPEVTQTPSHQVTQMGQEVILRCVPISNHLYFYWYRQILGQKVEFLVSFYNNEISEKSEIFDDQFSVERPDGSNFTLKIRSTKLEDSAMYFCASSREGLAAYNEQFFGPGTRLTVL.